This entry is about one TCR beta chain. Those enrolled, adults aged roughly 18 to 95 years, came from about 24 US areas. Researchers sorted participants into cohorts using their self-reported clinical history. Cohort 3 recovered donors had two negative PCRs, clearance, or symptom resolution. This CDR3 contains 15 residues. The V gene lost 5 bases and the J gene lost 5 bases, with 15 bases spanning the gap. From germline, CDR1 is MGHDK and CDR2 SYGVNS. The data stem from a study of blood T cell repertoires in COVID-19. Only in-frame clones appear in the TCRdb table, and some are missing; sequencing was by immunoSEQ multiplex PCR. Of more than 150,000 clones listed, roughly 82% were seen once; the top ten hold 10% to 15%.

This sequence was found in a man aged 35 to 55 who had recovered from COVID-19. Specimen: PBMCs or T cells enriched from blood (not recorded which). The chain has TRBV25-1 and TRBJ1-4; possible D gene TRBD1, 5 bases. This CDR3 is CASSPSTDWNEKLFF. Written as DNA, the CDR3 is TGTGCCAGCAGTCCATCGACAGACTGGAATGAAAAACTGTTTTTT. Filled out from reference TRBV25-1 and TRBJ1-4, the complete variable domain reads EADIYQTPRYLVIGTGKKITLECSQTMGHDKMYWYQQDPGMELHLIHYSYGVNSTEKGDLSSESTVSRIRTEHFPLTLESARPSHTSQYLCASSPSTDWNEKLFFGSGTQLSVL.